Listed below are T cell receptor beta chains from one sample, sequenced in a study of T cell changes during pregnancy in multiple sclerosis. The assay was immunoSEQ multiplex PCR, and TCRdb's table has in-frame clones only and misses some. The table lists about 99,000 clones, 92% of them singletons. The starting material was peripheral blood, obtained after pregnancy. The origin of the receptors is a female donor with multiple sclerosis, enrolled in a pregnancy study. CDR3s include the opening cysteine and the closing phenylalanine or tryptophan. The order of the fields is V gene, J gene, CDR3 protein.

TRBV5-1	TRBJ2-7	CASSLAVSYEQYF
TRBV29-1	TRBJ1-2	CSVGDSGIYGYTF
TRBV7-2	TRBJ2-3	CASSLGLAADTQYF
TRBV30	TRBJ2-7	CASQRGGASREQYF
TRBV7-2	TRBJ2-1	CASSLRRGGQGEQFF
TRBV28	TRBJ2-1	CASRRENSYNEQFF
TRBV6-1	TRBJ2-7	CASSDGQVFEQYF
TRBV9	TRBJ2-2	CASSVAGYGTGELFF
TRBV19	TRBJ1-6	CASSINREAPLHF
TRBV5-1	TRBJ2-5	CASSLAGEGTQYF
TRBV5-1	TRBJ1-1	CASSWGSEAFF
TRBV5-4	TRBJ1-6	CASSLPGQDYSPLHF
TRBV6-5	TRBJ2-7	CASSYSLGSSYEQYF
TRBV28	TRBJ1-3	CASSPFRGFGNTIYF
TRBV6-7	TRBJ2-1	CASPLPDYNNEQFF
TRBV18	TRBJ2-5	CASSPGLAGGNALETQYF
TRBV4-3	TRBJ2-2	CASSQDLAGGAGELFF
TRBV27	TRBJ1-5	CASSPSLDRGQPQHF
TRBV7-3	TRBJ2-5	CASSSAPGGLEETQYF
TRBV5-4	TRBJ2-7	CASSLAGQTSTYEQYF
TRBV9	TRBJ1-1	CASSAVGVMNTEAFF
TRBV5-4	TRBJ2-5	CASSTRGETQYF
TRBV7-8	TRBJ2-7	CASSLGTGFSLNYEQYF
TRBV18	TRBJ2-7	CASSREPLAISEQYF
TRBV7-9	TRBJ2-1	CASSLVRDRARDEQFF
TRBV5-4	TRBJ2-3	CASSLQGVGTDTQYF
TRBV11-2	TRBJ2-5	CASSLRIKETQYF
TRBV27	TRBJ2-1	CASSSGSGSPYNEQFF
TRBV4-3	TRBJ2-5	CASSQERGAGPRETQYF
TRBV5-5	TRBJ1-3	CASSLDRDRDVLSGNTIYF
TRBV5-8	TRBJ2-3	CASSLEGQGTDTQYF
TRBV19	TRBJ1-5	CASSIVKTGRQPQHF
TRBV19	TRBJ2-2	CASSHGRPPGLAADTGELFF
TRBV9	TRBJ2-4	CASSVAGVGGLGIQYF
TRBV5-1	TRBJ2-1	CASSLGDINNEQFF
TRBV28	TRBJ2-3	CASSLFGGFTTDTQYF
TRBV29-1	TRBJ2-3	CSVFSGRTDTQYF
TRBV5-1	TRBJ2-1	CASSIRDYLFF
TRBV7-2	TRBJ1-1	CASSLTGLTEAFF
TRBV15	TRBJ2-7	CATSRDLGTGFLYEQYF
TRBV7-2	TRBJ1-1	CASSLDRMNTEAFF
TRBV7-3	TRBJ2-1	CASSLNPTGGRRGEQFF
TRBV2	TRBJ1-1	CASFQIEAFF
TRBV27	TRBJ1-5	CASSSGTGPQPQHF
TRBV15	TRBJ2-4	CATSRVPTGGKNIQYF
TRBV4-1	TRBJ2-1	CASSLQAGVYNEQFF
TRBV19	TRBJ2-1	CASLTRTSGGYNEQFF
TRBV27	TRBJ2-7	CASSPLTSGRRSYEQYF
TRBV5-1	TRBJ1-4	CASSLVGADEKLFF
TRBV9	TRBJ2-1	CASSSGGNEQFF
TRBV27	TRBJ2-3	CASTISLASDTQYF